This TCR beta chain is drawn from a study of shared clonotypes between healthy human individuals. Study summary: Plates per donor: three CD4 naive, three CD4 memory, two CD8 naive, one CD8 memory.

J lost 4 bases, V lost 5 bases, and 9 bases had no gene match. The CDR3 is 15 amino acids. CDR1 is MGHRA and CDR2 is YSYEKL in the germline V gene. The repertoire was sequenced with immunoSEQ multiplex PCR; TCRdb's copy has only in-frame clones and lacks some. The repertoire holds 2.3 million or so clones, with 85% to 95% as singletons. Sample: naive CD4+ T cells from PBMCs. The subset: CD45RA+ positively selected. This TCR was recovered from a man between 18 and 35 years old in good health. Some clones in this sample may be carry-over from other donors' samples. This chain uses TRBV4-1 with TRBJ2-3; TRBD1 matches 7 bases. The CDR3 region has the DNA TGCGCCAGCAGCATAACAGGGGCTCTCGCAGATACGCAGTATTTT. The encoded protein is CASSITGALADTQYF.